The 15 T cell receptor beta chains listed next were all sequenced from one sample in a study of beta chain features in type 1 diabetes (dated by TCRdb to between 2018 and 2020). The library was prepared using the immunoSEQ multiplex PCR assay. The entire isolated RNA was reverse transcribed using the High Capacity cDNA Reverse Transcription Kit, and thus expressed TCRB transcripts were sequenced. Here the immuneACCESS table is served through TCRdb, limited to in-frame sequences with V and J called. Missing clones are a known gap in these copies; in checked studies unresolved V genes cover under half, and the rest lacks a known reason. The table for this sample lists more than 120,000 clones; roughly a tenth of them were counted only once. 1% to 1.5% of the sample is held by the ten biggest clonotypes. The source material was naive CD4+ T cells from blood. Per the publication, the cell subset or site label means: true naive CD4+ T cells. These receptors all come from a man aged 18 to 29 in good health.

This clone occurred a few times. V and J are TRBV5-4 and TRBJ2-7; a weak D match, TRBD2 (6 bases). Germline-derived CDR1 and CDR2 are SGHNT and YYREEE (reference sequence). V was shortened by 4 bases and J by 7 bases, with 15 bases between the two germline ends. The CDR3 covers 13 residues. CDR3 residues: CASSHAGGGEQYF. The CDR3 DNA sequence: TGTGCCAGCAGCCACGCCGGGGGAGGAGAGCAGTACTTC.

The sample holds a few counts of this clone. The chain recombines TRBV6-5 with TRBJ1-2; 7 bases fit TRBD1. V was pared by 9 bases and J by 4 bases, with 8 bases of the junction left unmatched. The CDR3 is 13 amino acids. The germline gives CDR1 MNHEY, CDR2 SVGAGI. Here the CDR3 DNA reads TGTGCCAGTGTTCGGGCAGGGGGCTATGGCTACACCTTC. This codes for CASVRAGGYGYTF.

This clone has just a few counts. The chain has TRBV9 and TRBJ2-3; no definite D call. The length of the CDR3 is 16 residues. The germline V and J ends were trimmed by 0 bases and 0 bases, with 11 bases remaining between them. Germline-derived CDR1 and CDR2 are SGDLS and YYNGEE. This CDR3 is CASSVGLAASTDTQYF. The CDR3 region has the DNA TGTGCCAGCAGCGTAGGTCTGGCGGCTAGCACAGATACGCAGTATTTT. Full variable domain (rest looked up from reference TRBV9 and TRBJ2-3): DSGVTQTPKHLITATGQRVTLRCSPRSGDLSVYWYQQSLDQGLQFLIQYYNGEERAKGNILERFSAQQFPDLHSELNLSSLELGDSALYFCASSVGLAASTDTQYFGPGTRLTVL.

This clone was observed a few times. This rearrangement joins TRBV5-6 to TRBJ2-5; possible D gene TRBD2, 5 bases. Germline CDR1 SGHDT, CDR2 YYEEEE. The ends were cut back, 4 bases at V and 3 bases at J, with 16 bases in the middle. The CDR3 totals 15 residues. CDR3 in DNA: TGTGCCAGCAGCCATGATACGGGGTTCAAAGAGACCCAGTACTTC. It encodes CASSHDTGFKETQYF.

The chain couples TRBV6-5 to TRBJ2-7, with 8 positions matching TRBD1. The ends lost 6 bases at V and 5 bases at J; junction bases unmatched: 9. This CDR3 has 14 residues. From germline, CDR1 is MNHEY and CDR2 SVGAGI. CDR3 loop: CASSLDREINEQYF. CDR3 coding DNA: TGTGCCAGCAGCTTGGACAGGGAGATTAACGAGCAGTACTTC.

This clone was picked up a small number of times. The chain combines TRBV10-3 with TRBJ2-5; TRBD1 is a possible D gene (5 bases). This CDR3 spans 16 amino acids. The germline V gene encodes CDR1 ENHRY and CDR2 SYGVKD. The V and J ends lost 2 bases and 5 bases respectively, with 18 bases between them. CDR3 DNA sequence: TGTGCCATCAGTGAGAACTCGGCTGGGGCTATTGAGACCCAGTACTTC. Its protein product is CAISENSAGAIETQYF.

This clone has just one count. The chain uses TRBV7-9 and TRBJ1-5; the match to TRBD1 covers 9 bases. CDR3 size: 16 residues. Looked up from germline, CDR1 is SEHNR and CDR2 is FQNEAQ (reference sequence). V trimming: 3 bases; J trimming: 6 bases; junction bases outside the gene matches: 9. The CDR3 here is CASSFGGQGSSQPQHF. DNA for the CDR3: TGTGCCAGCAGCTTCGGGGGACAGGGATCGAGTCAGCCCCAGCATTTT.

The chain has TRBV7-9 and TRBJ1-1; tentative D call: TRBD1 (6 bases). Germline CDR1 and CDR2: SEHNR and FQNEAQ (reference sequence). The CDR3 length is 14 residues. Trimming left V 4 bases short and J 2 bases short, with 11 bases between. In nucleotides, the CDR3 is TGTGCCAGCAGCTGGAGGACAGAAAACACTGAAGCTTTCTTT. It yields the protein CASSWRTENTEAFF.

The chain is built from TRBV11-3 and TRBJ2-6, with D possibly matching TRBD1 (5 bases). V lost 5 bases, J lost 0 bases, and 8 bases lay in between. This CDR3 is 15 amino acids long. Germline loops: CDR1 SGHNT, CDR2 YENEEA. CDR3 residues: CASSQGVSGANVLTF. The DNA of the CDR3 is TGTGCCAGCAGCCAAGGGGTCTCTGGGGCCAACGTCCTGACTTTC.

The chain joins TRBV2 to TRBJ2-5, with 10 nucleotides matching TRBD2. Germline V gene lookup returns CDR1 SNHLY and CDR2 FYNNEI. This CDR3 has 15 residues. The V gene end was trimmed by 4 bases and the J gene end by 0 bases; junction bases not matched to a gene: 2. CDR3 region: CASSGGTSDQETQYF. Here the CDR3 DNA reads TGTGCCAGCAGTGGAGGGACTAGCGACCAAGAGACCCAGTACTTC.

At least ten counts were recorded for this clone. The rearrangement uses TRBV14 and TRBJ2-5; the D gene is possibly TRBD2 (5 bases). Trimming pared 4 bases from V and 5 bases from J, leaving 20 bases between. Per germline, CDR1 SGHDN and CDR2 FVKESK. CDR3 size: 16 residues. CDR3 loop: CASSRPRGMAWETQYF. CDR3 coding DNA: TGTGCCAGCAGCCGCCCGCGAGGGATGGCATGGGAGACCCAGTACTTC.

This clone has a handful of counts. This sequence joins TRBV9 and TRBJ1-5; unclear D gene. The ends were cut back, 1 base at V and 0 bases at J, with 8 bases in the middle. The CDR3 length is 15 residues. Germline V lookup: CDR1 SGDLS, CDR2 YYNGEE. DNA of the CDR3: TGTGCCAGCAGCGTATCCGGGGATAGCAATCAGCCCCAGCATTTT. Translating gives CASSVSGDSNQPQHF.

This clone has only a few counts. V is TRBV5-1 and J is TRBJ1-2; 10 positions agree with TRBD1. The CDR3 runs 16 residues. V was clipped by 3 bases and J by 6 bases; unmatched bases: 11. The germline V gene has CDR1 SGHRS and CDR2 YFSETQ. The CDR3: CASSSETPTGGHGYTF. In DNA form, the CDR3 reads TGCGCCAGCAGCTCAGAAACCCCGACAGGGGGCCATGGCTACACCTTC.

The genes are TRBV7-7 and TRBJ2-2; maybe TRBD1 (6 bases). CDR1 SSHAT and CDR2 FNYEAQ come from the germline V gene (reference sequence). This CDR3 has 14 residues. The V gene lost 5 bases and the J gene lost 1 base, with 8 bases spanning the gap. The CDR3 here is CASSRTENTGELFF. The CDR3 bases are TGTGCCAGCAGCAGGACAGAGAACACCGGGGAGCTGTTTTTT.

In its sample, this clone was seen a few times. The V gene is TRBV19, the J gene TRBJ2-1; TRBD2 agrees at 7 bases. Germline V gene sequence: CDR1 LNHDA, CDR2 SQIVND (reference sequence). V shed 6 bases, J shed 4 bases, and the junction held 9 bases outside the gene matches. The CDR3 is 15 residues long. The CDR3 region has the DNA TGTGCCAGTAGGGGAGGGCAGGGAGGGTACAATGAGCAGTTCTTC. It translates to CASRGGQGGYNEQFF.